This T cell receptor beta chain emerged from a study of blood T cell repertoires in COVID-19. On the study more broadly: Acute and convalescent COVID-19 specimens originated in the United States, Italy and Spain. The analysed material was cDNA or gDNA that came from T cells, B-cell-depleted T cells, or PBMCs.

Method: immunoSEQ multiplex PCR; TCRdb's copy keeps in-frame clones and lacks some. This sample has 180,000 or so clones, with about 85% found just once. The CDR3 runs 15 residues. Germline V gene lookup returns CDR1 SGHVS and CDR2 FQNEAQ. V lost 1 base to trimming and J lost 6 bases, with 15 bases between them. The receptor was isolated from a woman older than 75 with acute or convalescent COVID-19. The chain carries TRBV7-8 and TRBJ1-1, with unresolved D. Sequences were obtained from peripheral blood. Written as DNA, the CDR3 is TGTGCCAGCAGCTTAGTCGAGGTCCCCAACGCTGAAGCTTTCTTT. It translates to CASSLVEVPNAEAFF.